This passage covers 23 T cell receptor beta chains from one sample sequenced in a study of T cell responses to AZD1222 COVID-19 vaccine. Sequencing used immunoSEQ multiplex PCR; TCRdb keeps in-frame clones, though not all of them. This repertoire shows approximately 110,000 clones, 75% to 90% found once; its top ten account for 44%. This specimen was peripheral blood, taken 28 days after the second AZD1222 dose. The receptors were gathered from an adult who received the AZD1222 COVID-19 vaccine.

The rearrangement links TRBV7-9 to TRBJ2-7, with 7 bases aligning to TRBD1. Per germline, CDR1 SEHNR and CDR2 FQNEAQ (reference sequence). V was pared by 2 bases and J by 10 bases, with 14 bases of the junction left unmatched. The CDR3 sequence is 15 residues long. The chain's CDR3 is CASSLYGSEGDRQYF. The CDR3, as DNA: TGTGCCAGCAGCTTATACGGTAGCGAGGGGGACAGACAGTACTTC.

V usage is TRBV5-4 and J usage is TRBJ2-1; D is possibly TRBD1 (6 bases). The V end lost 6 bases, the J end lost 2 bases, and 15 bases lay between the germline ends. The length of the CDR3 is 15 residues. Per the germline V gene, CDR1 is SGHNT and CDR2 is YYREEE (reference sequence). The CDR3 is CASTPTGSPYNEQFF. CDR3 nucleotide sequence: TGTGCCAGCACCCCTACAGGGTCTCCCTACAATGAGCAGTTCTTC.

The chain links TRBV29-1 to TRBJ2-7, with D perhaps matching TRBD1 or TRBD2 (6 bases each). Trimming stripped 5 bases from V and 2 bases from J, with 13 bases between. The CDR3 is 13 amino acids. Germline values: CDR1 SQVTM, CDR2 ANQGSEA. CDR3 sequence reads: CSVLGGLPYEQYF. CDR3 sequence (DNA): TGCAGCGTTCTGGGGGGCTTACCCTACGAGCAGTACTTC.

The J gene is TRBJ1-2, the V gene TRBV6-2 or TRBV6-3; weak D call: TRBD1 (5 bases). There are 14 residues in the CDR3. With 2 bases removed from V and 0 bases from J, the gap between germline ends came to 7 bases. The germline V gene encodes CDR1 MNHEY and CDR2 SVGEGT. The DNA of the CDR3 is TGTGCCAGCAGTTACCTCAGGGCTAACTATGGCTACACCTTC. Protein sequence: CASSYLRANYGYTF.

The rearrangement uses TRBV19 and TRBJ1-5; the D gene is possibly TRBD1 (6 bases). The CDR3 is made up of 16 amino acids. Deletions cut 3 bases from V and 0 bases from J, with 12 bases between. Germline CDR1 reads LNHDA; CDR2 reads SQIVND (reference sequence). The CDR3 is CASSITGTYSNQPQHF. The CDR3 DNA is TGTGCCAGTAGTATTACCGGGACATATAGCAATCAGCCCCAGCATTTT.

This clone was picked up one time. The chain couples TRBV27 to TRBJ2-7; 7 bases align to TRBD2. The CDR3 runs 15 residues. The germline V gene has CDR1 MNHEY and CDR2 SMNVEV (reference sequence). The ends lost 7 bases at V and 1 base at J; junction bases unmatched: 10. This CDR3 reads CASTPQRGISYEQYF. In nucleotides, the CDR3 is TGTGCCAGCACCCCCCAGCGGGGTATATCCTACGAGCAGTACTTC.

V and J are TRBV27 and TRBJ2-7, with a tentative D call TRBD1 (6 bases). In germline, CDR1 is MNHEY, CDR2 SMNVEV (reference sequence). V shed 6 bases and J shed 3 bases, with 12 bases lying between them. CDR3 size: 13 residues. The CDR3 DNA is TGTGCCAGCAGACCGGACAGCCGCTACGAGCAGTACTTC. This sequence encodes CASRPDSRYEQYF.

The J gene is TRBJ1-3, the V gene TRBV18; D not resolved. V lost 6 bases and J lost 0, with 18 bases in between. This CDR3 spans 17 amino acids. Looked up from germline, CDR1 is KGHSH and CDR2 is LQKENI. CDR3 amino acids: CASSQNRRGYSGNTIYF. As DNA, the CDR3 is TGTGCCAGCTCTCAAAATCGTCGTGGGTACTCTGGAAACACCATATATTTT.

The count of this clone is one. The chain combines TRBV12-3 or TRBV12-4 with TRBJ2-7, with 7 bases lining up with TRBD2. The CDR3 consists of 12 residues. J lost 7 bases, V lost 1 base, and 1 base had no gene match. CDR3 DNA: TGTGCCAGCAGTTTAGTGCGGGGGGAGCAGTACTTC. It is translated as CASSLVRGEQYF.

The chain carries TRBV28 and TRBJ2-7; D perhaps matches TRBD1 (5 bases). V lost 7 bases and J 4 bases, leaving 20 bases between the germline ends. CDR1 and CDR2 from the germline V gene are MDHEN and SYDVKM. The CDR3 contains 15 residues. CDR3 protein: CASTSYQGVGYEQYF. The CDR3, as DNA: TGTGCCAGCACCTCATACCAAGGGGTTGGATACGAGCAGTACTTC.

The chain recombines TRBV7-2 with TRBJ2-3; 9 nucleotides agree with TRBD2. Germline lookup yields CDR1 SGHTA and CDR2 FQGNSA. Trimming took 5 bases from V and 0 from J; bases not matched to a gene: 6. The CDR3 contains 16 residues. CDR3 loop: CASSPRLADSTDTQYF. The CDR3 region has the DNA TGTGCCAGCAGCCCCCGACTAGCGGACAGCACAGATACGCAGTATTTT.

This chain links TRBV7-8 with TRBJ2-1, with 7 bases fitting TRBD2. Germline CDR1 is SGHVS and CDR2 is FQNEAQ. CDR3 length equals 16 residues. The trim removed 4 bases at V and 4 bases at J, leaving 10 bases unmatched. CDR3 in amino acids: CASSSFSGIIYNEQFF. Written as DNA, the CDR3 is TGTGCCAGCAGCTCATTCAGCGGGATAATATACAATGAGCAGTTCTTC.

The chain has TRBV3-1 (or the pseudogene TRBV3-2) and TRBJ2-2; perhaps TRBD1 as D (6 bases). The germline V gene has CDR1 LGHDT and CDR2 YNNKEL (reference sequence). The length of the CDR3 is 16 residues. V lost 2 bases and J lost 2, with 12 bases in between. The CDR3, as DNA: TGTGCCAGCAGCCAAATCGGGGACACCAACACCGGGGAGCTGTTTTTT. Translating it yields CASSQIGDTNTGELFF.

V gene TRBV27 combines with J gene TRBJ1-2; D remains unclear. CDR1 and CDR2 from the germline V gene are MNHEY and SMNVEV (reference sequence). Trimming removed 4 bases from V and 8 bases from J, with 17 bases in between. CDR3 size: 14 residues. The CDR3 bases are TGTGCCAGCAGTTCCCCGGCGGCTTCAAGGGGCTACACCTTC. Protein: CASSSPAASRGYTF.

This clone has only a few counts. The chain combines TRBV5-6 with TRBJ1-2; D gene ambiguous. The CDR3 loop spans 14 amino acids. The V and J ends lost 2 bases and 4 bases respectively, with 12 bases between them. The V gene's germline CDR1 is SGHDT and CDR2 YYEEEE. The CDR3 coding sequence is TGTGCCAGCAGCTTCAAGGACCGCTCCTATGGCTACACCTTC. As protein: CASSFKDRSYGYTF.

The rearrangement links TRBV5-8 to TRBJ2-4; D gene unclear. The CDR3 sequence is 13 residues long. Trimming stripped 8 bases from V and 0 bases from J, with 9 bases between. The V gene's germline CDR1 is SGHTS and CDR2 YDEGEE. Written as DNA, the CDR3 is TGTGCCAGTCAAGTCATAGCCAAAAACATTCAGTACTTC. Protein product: CASQVIAKNIQYF.

The V call is TRBV19, the J call TRBJ2-7; D might be TRBD2 (6 bases). The CDR3 spans 14 residues. Germline-derived CDR1 and CDR2 are LNHDA and SQIVND (reference sequence). Trimming stripped 4 bases from V and 4 bases from J, with 14 bases between. In DNA form, the CDR3 reads TGTGCCAGTAGTACCAAAATTAGCGGTTACGAGCAGTACTTC. This encodes CASSTKISGYEQYF.

The CDR3 here is CASSQGQGFEQYF. The CDR3 DNA reads as TGTGCCAGCAGCCAAGGACAGGGGTTTGAGCAGTACTTC. V is TRBV3-1 (or the pseudogene TRBV3-2) and J is TRBJ2-7; 8 bases fit TRBD1. V gave up 1 base and J gave up 7 bases; unmatched junction bases: 3. Germline CDR1 LGHDT, CDR2 YNNKEL (reference sequence). The CDR3 is 13 residues long.

The chain links TRBV5-1 to TRBJ2-6; TRBD1 matches at 7 bases. J was trimmed by 0 bases and V by 4 bases; bases with no gene match: 4. Per the germline V gene, CDR1 is SGHRS and CDR2 is YFSETQ. The CDR3 spans 16 residues. CDR3 sequence: CASSTGQLSGANVLTF. DNA for the CDR3: TGCGCCAGCAGCACGGGACAGCTCTCTGGGGCCAACGTCCTGACTTTC.

The chain links TRBV5-1 to TRBJ2-7; TRBD1 might be the D (5 bases). Germline CDR1 and CDR2: SGHRS and YFSETQ. The length of the CDR3 is 15 residues. V shed 6 bases and J shed 3 bases, with 19 bases lying between them. DNA for the CDR3: TGCGCCAGCAAGATTTCCCCGACAGATAACTACGAGCAGTACTTC. Its protein product is CASKISPTDNYEQYF.

V and J are TRBV6-5 and TRBJ1-1; maybe TRBD1 (6 bases). The V end lost 0 bases, the J end lost 2 bases, and 13 bases lay between the germline ends. This CDR3 comprises 16 residues. Germline assignment: CDR1 MNHEY and CDR2 SVGAGI. In DNA, the CDR3 is TGTGCCAGCAGTTACTCGAGGGGGTCTGGAAACACTGAAGCTTTCTTT. This gives the protein CASSYSRGSGNTEAFF.

CDR3: CASSPHQPQHF. CDR3 sequence (DNA): TGTGCCAGCAGCCCACATCAGCCCCAGCATTTT. The chain links TRBV5-4 to TRBJ1-5; D remains unclear. CDR3 length equals 11 residues. The germline gives CDR1 SGHNT, CDR2 YYREEE (reference sequence). Trimming stripped 4 bases from V and 5 bases from J, with 4 bases between.

V usage is TRBV6-5 and J usage is TRBJ1-2; D gene ambiguous. Germline V gene sequence: CDR1 MNHEY, CDR2 SVGAGI. Trimming took off 2 bases at V and 7 bases at J, with 17 bases between the two ends. The CDR3 totals 15 residues. The CDR3 sequence is CASSYEGSAWVGYTF. CDR3 nucleotide sequence: TGTGCCAGCAGTTACGAGGGCAGTGCCTGGGTTGGCTACACCTTC.